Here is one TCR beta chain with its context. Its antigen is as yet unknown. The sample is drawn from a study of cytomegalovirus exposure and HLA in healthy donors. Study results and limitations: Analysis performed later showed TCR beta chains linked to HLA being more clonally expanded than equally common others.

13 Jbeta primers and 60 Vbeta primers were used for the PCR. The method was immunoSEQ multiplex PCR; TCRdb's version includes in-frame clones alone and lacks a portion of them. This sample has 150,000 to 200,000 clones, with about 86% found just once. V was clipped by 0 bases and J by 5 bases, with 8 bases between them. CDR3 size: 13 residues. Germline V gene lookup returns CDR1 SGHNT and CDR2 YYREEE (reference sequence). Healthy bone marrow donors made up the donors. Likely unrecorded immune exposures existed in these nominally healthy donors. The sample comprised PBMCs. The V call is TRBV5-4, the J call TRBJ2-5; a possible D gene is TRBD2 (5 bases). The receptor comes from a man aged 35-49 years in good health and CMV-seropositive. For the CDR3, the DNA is TGTGCCAGCAGCTTGGCCGGGGTGGAGACCCAGTACTTC. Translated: CASSLAGVETQYF.